This is a list of T cell receptor beta chains from one sample in a study of T cells in Graves' hyperthyroidism and ophthalmopathy. TCRdb re-called the multiplex PCR reads through MiXCR, storing one row per CDR3 protein. Of about 600,000 distinct CDR3 sequences listed, about 14% are singletons. Material for sequencing was blood. The origin of the receptors is a woman aged 50 to 60 with Graves' ophthalmopathy. CDR3s include the opening cysteine and the closing phenylalanine or tryptophan. The order of the fields is D gene, J gene, V gene, clone size, CDR3 DNA, CDR3 protein. A D gene is named only where the DNA matches it firmly. A row's size may be missing; if present it is once, few, many or a size class.

NA | TRBJ1-1 | TRBV15 | few | TGTGCCACCAGCGTTTATAGAGTGGCAGAAGCTTTCTTT | CATSVYRVAEAFF
TRBD2 | TRBJ2-7 | TRBV14 | few | TGTGCCAGCAGCCAGGGACTAGCGGCCTCCTACGAGCAGTACTTC | CASSQGLAASYEQYF
TRBD2 | TRBJ2-1 | TRBV20-1 | many | TGCAGTGCTAGACCCCCGGGACTAGAATCGAGTGAGCAGTTCTTC | CSARPPGLESSEQFF
TRBD1 | TRBJ1-4 | TRBV28 | few | TGTGCCAGCAGGGACAGGGAGAATGAAAAACTGTTTTTT | CASRDRENEKLFF
NA | TRBJ2-1 | TRBV3-1 | many | TGTGCCAGCAGCCAAGGCAACCGGGTTAACGAGCAGTTCTTC | CASSQGNRVNEQFF
NA | TRBJ1-3 | TRBV19 | NA | TGTGCCAGTACCATACGGGGGCGAGCTGGAAACACCATATATTTT | CASTIRGRAGNTIYF
NA | TRBJ2-5 | TRBV5-1 | NA | TGCGCCAGCAGCTTCGGGGGATCAACTTTGGAGACCCAGTACTTC | CASSFGGSTLETQYF
TRBD2 | TRBJ2-2 | TRBV20-1 | NA | TGCAGTGCTAGAAGGGGGGGACGGACTAGCGGGATGTTGGAGCTGTTTTTT | CSARRGGRTSGMLELFF
TRBD1 | TRBJ1-5 | TRBV4-1 | NA | TGCGCCAGCAGCATTAGACAGGGGGCCGATCGCAATCAGCCCCAGCATTTT | CASSIRQGADRNQPQHF
NA | TRBJ2-5 | TRBV30 | many | TGTGCCTGGAGTTACAGGCTCCAAGAGACCCAGTACTTC | CAWSYRLQETQYF
NA | TRBJ2-1 | TRBV7-3 | many | TGTGCCAGCAGCCCCGCAGGCACAGGGATCTACAATGAGCAGTTCTTC | CASSPAGTGIYNEQFF
NA | TRBJ1-1 | TRBV27 | many | TGTGCCAGCAGTTCTCCGAGTGAAGCTTTCTTT | CASSSPSEAFF
TRBD1 | TRBJ2-5 | TRBV9 | many | TGTGCCAGCAGCCCCAAAGGGCGGGACAGGGGAACTGAAGAGACCCAGTACTTC | CASSPKGRDRGTEETQYF
TRBD1 | TRBJ2-7 | TRBV5-1 | NA | TGCGCCAGCAGTTTTACAGGGGTAAGGGACTACGAGCAGTACTTC | CASSFTGVRDYEQYF
TRBD2 | TRBJ2-3 | TRBV12-3/TRBV12-4 | NA | TGTGCCAGCAGTCTAGCACTAGCGGGAAAGGCAGATACGCAGTATTTT | CASSLALAGKADTQYF
TRBD2 | TRBJ2-1 | TRBV20-1 | NA | TGCAGCCCGGGACTAGCGGTTTACAATGAGCAGTTCTTC | CSPGLAVYNEQFF
TRBD2 | TRBJ2-7 | TRBV20-1 | many | TGCAGTGCTAGAGATCGGGGGGTAGCTACGTGGGAGCAGTACTTC | CSARDRGVATWEQYF
TRBD2 | TRBJ2-2 | TRBV5-5 | few | TGTGCCAGCAGTATGAACGGACTAGCGGGAGGTACCGGGGAGCTGTTTTTT | CASSMNGLAGGTGELFF
TRBD2 | TRBJ2-5 | TRBV6-5 | many | TGTGCCAGCAGTTACTGGTTCGGGAGGGGCCAAGAGACCCAGTACTTC | CASSYWFGRGQETQYF
NA | TRBJ2-1 | TRBV20-1 | many | TGCAGTGCTAGTTTGCGGGTGCCTTACAATGAGCAGTTCTTC | CSASLRVPYNEQFF
TRBD1 | TRBJ1-2 | TRBV7-9 | NA | TGTGCCAGCAGCCCCCGGGCAGGGGGCCTATCAGGCTATGGCTACACCTTC | CASSPRAGGLSGYGYTF
NA | TRBJ1-1 | TRBV24-1 | many | TGTGCCACCTCAGGGATGAACACTGAAGCTTTCTTT | CATSGMNTEAFF
TRBD2 | TRBJ2-2 | TRBV11-1 | many | TGTGCCAGCAGCTTGGGGACTAGCGGTTTCACCGGGGAGCTGTTTTTT | CASSLGTSGFTGELFF
NA | TRBJ2-5 | TRBV2 | NA | TGTGCCAGCACCCTGAAAGGACCACAAGAGACCCAGTACTTC | CASTLKGPQETQYF
TRBD2 | TRBJ2-1 | TRBV30 | NA | TGTGCCTGGCAGGGAACGGGAGGGACCTACAATGAGCAGTTCTTC | CAWQGTGGTYNEQFF
TRBD2 | TRBJ2-7 | TRBV5-1 | many | TGCGCCAGCAGCTTGGCCGTGGTGCGGGAGGGCATCTACGAGCAGTACTTC | CASSLAVVREGIYEQYF
NA | TRBJ1-4 | TRBV7-2 | many | TGTGCCAGCAGCTTGACAGTTTCAACTAATGAAAAACTGTTTTTT | CASSLTVSTNEKLFF
TRBD1 | TRBJ1-1 | TRBV7-2 | NA | TGTGCCAGCAGCTCGGGACAGGGGGCGCTGGGCACTGAAGCTTTCTTT | CASSSGQGALGTEAFF
TRBD2 | TRBJ2-7 | TRBV20-1 | many | TGCAGTGCTAGAGATAAGGCTAGCGGGAGGACCTACGAGCAGTACTTC | CSARDKASGRTYEQYF
TRBD2 | TRBJ2-3 | TRBV9 | NA | TGTGCCAGCAGCGTCTATAGCGGGAGGGCCGATTTGGATACGCAGTATTTT | CASSVYSGRADLDTQYF
TRBD1 | TRBJ2-5 | TRBV27 | NA | TGTGCCACAAGGGACAGGCTACTTGGGACCCAGTACTTC | CATRDRLLGTQYF
NA | TRBJ1-6 | TRBV28 | NA | TGTGCCAGCACCGGGAGCTCCTATAATTCACCCCTCCACTTT | CASTGSSYNSPLHF
NA | TRBJ1-4 | TRBV12-3/TRBV12-4 | many | TGTGCCAGCAGTTTTGTGCGGGATGAAAAACTGTTTTTT | CASSFVRDEKLFF
NA | TRBJ1-1 | TRBV3-1 | many | TGTGCCAGCAGCCCAGAGACACGGGGCGGGACTGAAGCTTTCTTT | CASSPETRGGTEAFF
TRBD2 | TRBJ2-3 | TRBV20-1 | NA | TGCAGTGCTAGTGGTCTAGCGGGAAAGTTGGCTACGCAGTATTTT | CSASGLAGKLATQYF
TRBD2 | TRBJ2-1 | TRBV19 | few | TGTGCCAGTACAGCGGGAGGGCCGAATGAGCAGTTCTTC | CASTAGGPNEQFF
NA | TRBJ2-1 | TRBV29-1 | many | TGCAGCGTTGAACCTATCCTTGGGAATGAGCAGTTCTTC | CSVEPILGNEQFF
NA | TRBJ2-7 | TRBV7-8 | few | TGTGCCAGCAGCTTAAGGGAGGGGGGTAATTCCTACGAGCAGTACTTC | CASSLREGGNSYEQYF
NA | TRBJ2-1 | TRBV12-3/TRBV12-4 | many | TGTGCCAGCAGTCGTAGCGTTGGTGAGCAGTTCTTC | CASSRSVGEQFF
TRBD1 | TRBJ1-1 | TRBV7-2 | few | TGTGCCAGCAGCCCGGGGGACAGGGGAGCTTTCTTT | CASSPGDRGAFF
NA | TRBJ2-5 | TRBV5-1 | few | TGCGCCAGCAGCAGGGACGTCCAAGAGACCCAGTACTTC | CASSRDVQETQYF
NA | TRBJ2-1 | TRBV24-1 | NA | TGTGCCACCAGTGAACCGGGCTCCTACAATGAGCAGTTCTTC | CATSEPGSYNEQFF
NA | TRBJ2-1 | TRBV2 | few | TGTGCCAGCAGTACTAGCCCTAGCTCCTACAATGAGCAGTTCTTC | CASSTSPSSYNEQFF
TRBD2 | TRBJ2-1 | TRBV7-9 | NA | TGTGCCAGCAGCTTAGGGGGACTAGCGGGAGAGGTCGGTGAGCAGTTCTTC | CASSLGGLAGEVGEQFF
TRBD1 | TRBJ2-1 | TRBV28 | many | TGTGCCAGCAGTTTAATAGGGTTGGGGACAGGGAGCTCCTACAATGAGCAGTTCTTC | CASSLIGLGTGSSYNEQFF
NA | TRBJ2-1 | TRBV20-1 | many | TGCAGTGCTAGAATGGGAGTTCCAATATCCACCAATGAGCAGTTCTTC | CSARMGVPISTNEQFF